This T cell receptor beta chain appears in the sequencing data of a study of blood T cell repertoires in COVID-19. Study at large: There were acute and convalescent COVID-19 samples, and they came from the United States, Italy and Spain.

The CDR3 totals 16 residues. Trimming removed 4 bases at V and 0 bases at J, with 17 bases between. Germline CDR1 and CDR2: SGHKS and YYEKEE (reference sequence). In the source study's methods: Estimation of nucleated cell counts was performed using reference gene primer amplification. Generated by immunoSEQ multiplex PCR, the TCRdb table keeps only in-frame clones and is missing some. That table furnishes V, J and clone size, whereas the DNA furnished D and trimming. The sample consists of about 310,000 clones, about 89% of them appearing once. Ages ranged from about 18 to 89 years, with residence in about two dozen US areas.

Sequencing input: PBMCs or T cells enriched from blood (not recorded which). The chain has TRBV5-5 and TRBJ2-7; tentatively, D is TRBD2 (5 bases). The clonotype was recovered from a woman aged 35 to 49 who had recovered from COVID-19. CDR3 DNA sequence: TGTGCCAGCAGCCCCCTCGTGCGGGCTGACTCCTACGAGCAGTACTTC. Amino acid sequence: CASSPLVRADSYEQYF.